This T cell receptor (beta chain) was found in a study of PD-L1 blockade in urothelial cancer. Profiling relied on immunoSEQ multiplex PCR, and the TCRdb table lists in-frame clones only, not all of them. The data contain 56,000 or so clones, roughly 85% of them singletons. Germline lookup yields CDR1 SGHRS and CDR2 YFSETQ. The ends lost 2 bases at V and 4 bases at J; junction bases unmatched: 4. This CDR3 region has 17 residues. This clone was seen once. Indicated time point: pretreatment peripheral blood. This sample comprised PBMCs, obtained around atezolizumab (anti-PD-L1) treatment. V is TRBV5-1 and J is TRBJ2-2, with 14 bases matching TRBD2. The TCR sequence derives from a man between 65 and 85 years old with urothelial cancer. CDR3 sequence reads: CASSFAGLAGATGELFF. DNA of the CDR3: TGCGCCAGCAGCTTCGCGGGACTAGCGGGGGCCACCGGGGAGCTGTTTTTT.